The sequence of this TCR beta chain was determined in a study of cytotoxic CD8 clonotypes in ibrutinib-treated CLL. Sequencing used immunoSEQ multiplex PCR; TCRdb keeps in-frame clones, though not all of them. Altogether roughly 52,000 clones are present, roughly 57% being singletons, with the ten largest covering about 33%. The sequencing used PBMCs, collected after 12 months of ibrutinib treatment. This TCR came from a human donor with chronic lymphocytic leukemia.

The CDR3 sequence is CASSRQTGGAPYQPQHF. As DNA, the CDR3 is TGTGCCAGCAGCCGTCAGACAGGGGGCGCCCCCTATCAGCCCCAGCATTTT. The chain has TRBV28 and TRBJ1-5; 10 nucleotides align to TRBD1. The CDR3 consists of 17 residues. Looked up from germline, CDR1 is MDHEN and CDR2 is SYDVKM. Germline trimming cut 6 bases from V and 5 bases from J; bases unmatched to any gene: 13.